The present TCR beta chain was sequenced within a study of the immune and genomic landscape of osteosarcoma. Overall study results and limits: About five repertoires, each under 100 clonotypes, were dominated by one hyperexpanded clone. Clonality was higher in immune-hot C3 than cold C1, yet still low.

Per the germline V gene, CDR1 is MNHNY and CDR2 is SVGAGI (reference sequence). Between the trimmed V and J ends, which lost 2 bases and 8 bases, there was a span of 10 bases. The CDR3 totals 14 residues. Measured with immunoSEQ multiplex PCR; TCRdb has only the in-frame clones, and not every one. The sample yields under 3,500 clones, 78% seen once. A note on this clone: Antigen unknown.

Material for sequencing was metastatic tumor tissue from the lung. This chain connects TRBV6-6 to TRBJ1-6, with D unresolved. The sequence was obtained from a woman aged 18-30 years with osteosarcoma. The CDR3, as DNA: TGTGCCAGCAGTTACGTCCCCTCCGATTCACCCCTCCACTTT. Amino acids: CASSYVPSDSPLHF.